This T cell receptor beta chain was observed in a study of shared clonotypes between healthy human individuals. This CDR3 is 16 amino acids long. V gave up 4 bases and J gave up 4 bases; unmatched junction bases: 10. Germline V gives CDR1 MNHNS, CDR2 SASEGT. Sequenced by immunoSEQ multiplex PCR; TCRdb stores in-frame clones only, minus some. The sample contains more than 2 million clones, more than 90% of which appear only once. The J gene is TRBJ2-3, the V gene TRBV6-1; 8 bases match TRBD1. This receptor was obtained from a man between 18 and 35 years old in good health. Sequenced: naive CD4+ T cells sorted from blood. Noted subset: CD45RA+ positively selected. The CDR3 sequence is CASSVIKDRAPDTQYF. In DNA, the CDR3 is TGTGCCAGCAGTGTCATCAAGGACAGGGCTCCAGATACGCAGTATTTT.